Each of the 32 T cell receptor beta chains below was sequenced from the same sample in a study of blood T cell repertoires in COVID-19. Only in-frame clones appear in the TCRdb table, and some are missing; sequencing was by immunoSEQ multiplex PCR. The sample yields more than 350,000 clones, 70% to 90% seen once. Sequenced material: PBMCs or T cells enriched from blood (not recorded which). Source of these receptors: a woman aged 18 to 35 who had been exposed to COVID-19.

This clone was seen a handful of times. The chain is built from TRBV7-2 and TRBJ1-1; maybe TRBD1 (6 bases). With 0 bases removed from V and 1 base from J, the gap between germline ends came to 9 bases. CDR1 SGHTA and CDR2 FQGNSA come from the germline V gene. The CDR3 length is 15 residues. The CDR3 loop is CASSLAVDRNTEAFF. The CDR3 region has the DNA TGTGCCAGCAGCTTAGCGGTGGACAGGAACACTGAAGCTTTCTTT. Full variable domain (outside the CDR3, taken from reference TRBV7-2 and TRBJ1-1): GAGVSQSPSNKVTEKGKDVELRCDPISGHTALYWYRQSLGQGLEFLIYFQGNSAPDKSGLPSDRFSAERTGGSVSTLTIQRTQQEDSAVYLCASSLAVDRNTEAFFGQGTRLTVV.

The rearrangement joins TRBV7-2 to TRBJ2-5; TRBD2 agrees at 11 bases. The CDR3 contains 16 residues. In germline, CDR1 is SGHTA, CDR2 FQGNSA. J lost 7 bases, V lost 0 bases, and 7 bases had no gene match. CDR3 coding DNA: TGTGCCAGCAGCTTAGCCCTAGCGGGGGGCGCGGGGACCCAGTACTTC. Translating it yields CASSLALAGGAGTQYF. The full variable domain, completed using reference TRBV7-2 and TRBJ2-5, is GAGVSQSPSNKVTEKGKDVELRCDPISGHTALYWYRQSLGQGLEFLIYFQGNSAPDKSGLPSDRFSAERTGGSVSTLTIQRTQQEDSAVYLCASSLALAGGAGTQYFGPGTRLLVL.

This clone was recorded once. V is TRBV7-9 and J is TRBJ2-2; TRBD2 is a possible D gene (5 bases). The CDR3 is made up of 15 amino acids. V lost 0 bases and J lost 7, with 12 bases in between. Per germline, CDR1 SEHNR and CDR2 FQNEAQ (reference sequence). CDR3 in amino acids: CASSLAPSTGGELFF. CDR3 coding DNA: TGTGCCAGCAGCTTAGCTCCTAGCACGGGCGGGGAGCTGTTTTTT.

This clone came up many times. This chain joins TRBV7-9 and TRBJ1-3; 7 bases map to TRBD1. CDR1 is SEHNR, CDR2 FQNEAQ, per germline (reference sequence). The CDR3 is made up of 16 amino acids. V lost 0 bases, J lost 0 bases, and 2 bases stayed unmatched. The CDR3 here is CASSLAGTVSGNTIYF. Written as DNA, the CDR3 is TGTGCCAGCAGCTTAGCTGGGACAGTCTCTGGAAACACCATATATTTT. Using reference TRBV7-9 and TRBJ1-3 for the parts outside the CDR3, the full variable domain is DTGVSQNPRHKITKRGQNVTFRCDPISEHNRLYWYRQTLGQGPEFLTYFQNEAQLEKSRLLSDRFSAERPKGSFSTLEIQRTEQGDSAMYLCASSLAGTVSGNTIYFGEGSWLTVV.

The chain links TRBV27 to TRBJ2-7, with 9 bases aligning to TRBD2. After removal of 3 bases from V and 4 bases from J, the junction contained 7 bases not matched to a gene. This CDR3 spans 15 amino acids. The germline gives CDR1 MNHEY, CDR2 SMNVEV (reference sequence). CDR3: CASSFGAGGIYEQYF. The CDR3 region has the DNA TGTGCCAGCAGTTTTGGGGCGGGGGGGATATACGAGCAGTACTTC.

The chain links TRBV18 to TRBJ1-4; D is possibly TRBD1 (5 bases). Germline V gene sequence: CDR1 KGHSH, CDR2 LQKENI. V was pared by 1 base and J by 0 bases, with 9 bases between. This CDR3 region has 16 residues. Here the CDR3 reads CASSPQEGATNEKLFF. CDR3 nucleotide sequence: TGTGCCAGCTCACCACAGGAAGGGGCAACTAATGAAAAACTGTTTTTT.

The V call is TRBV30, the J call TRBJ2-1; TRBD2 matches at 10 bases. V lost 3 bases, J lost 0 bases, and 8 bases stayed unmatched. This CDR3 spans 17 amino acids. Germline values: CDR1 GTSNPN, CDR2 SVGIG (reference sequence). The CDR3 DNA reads TGTGCCTGGAGCGCCTCTAGCGGGGGTTCCTCCTACAATGAGCAGTTCTTC. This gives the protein CAWSASSGGSSYNEQFF.

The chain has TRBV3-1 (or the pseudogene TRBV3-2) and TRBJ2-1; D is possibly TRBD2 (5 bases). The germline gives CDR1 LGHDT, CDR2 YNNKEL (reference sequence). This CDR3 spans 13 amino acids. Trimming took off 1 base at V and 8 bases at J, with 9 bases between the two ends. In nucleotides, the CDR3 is TGTGCCAGCAGCCAAGTTAATAGCGATGAGCAGTTCTTC. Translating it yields CASSQVNSDEQFF.

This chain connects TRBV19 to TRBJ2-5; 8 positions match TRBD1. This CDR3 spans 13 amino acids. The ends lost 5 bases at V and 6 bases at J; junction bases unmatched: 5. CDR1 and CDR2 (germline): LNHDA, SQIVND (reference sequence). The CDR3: CASSGQGAKTQYF. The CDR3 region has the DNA TGTGCCAGTAGTGGGCAGGGGGCTAAGACCCAGTACTTC.

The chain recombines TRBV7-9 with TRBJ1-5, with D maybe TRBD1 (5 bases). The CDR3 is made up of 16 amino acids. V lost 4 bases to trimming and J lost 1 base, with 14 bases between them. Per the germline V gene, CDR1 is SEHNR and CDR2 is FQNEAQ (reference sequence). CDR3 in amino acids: CASSSSGTWSNQPQHF. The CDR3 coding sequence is TGTGCCAGCAGCTCAAGCGGGACCTGGAGCAATCAGCCCCAGCATTTT.

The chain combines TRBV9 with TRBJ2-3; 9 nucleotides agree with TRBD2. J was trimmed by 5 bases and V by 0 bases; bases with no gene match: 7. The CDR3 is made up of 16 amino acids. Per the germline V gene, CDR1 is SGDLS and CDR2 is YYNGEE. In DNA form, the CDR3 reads TGTGCCAGCAGCGTAGATGCGGGGGGGCTCGGAGATACGCAGTATTTT. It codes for CASSVDAGGLGDTQYF.

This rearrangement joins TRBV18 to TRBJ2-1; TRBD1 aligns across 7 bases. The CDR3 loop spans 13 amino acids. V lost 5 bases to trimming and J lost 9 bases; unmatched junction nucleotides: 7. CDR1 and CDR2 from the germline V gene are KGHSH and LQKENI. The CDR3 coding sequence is TGTGCCAGCTCATTAACAGGGGCTATTGAGCAGTTCTTC. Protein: CASSLTGAIEQFF.

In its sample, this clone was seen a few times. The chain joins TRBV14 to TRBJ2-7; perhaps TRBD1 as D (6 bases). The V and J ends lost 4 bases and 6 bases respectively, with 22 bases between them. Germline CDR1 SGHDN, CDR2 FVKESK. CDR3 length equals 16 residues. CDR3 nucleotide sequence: TGTGCCAGCAGCCCGGTAGTTACAGGGCCCCTTGGCGAGCAGTACTTC. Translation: CASSPVVTGPLGEQYF.

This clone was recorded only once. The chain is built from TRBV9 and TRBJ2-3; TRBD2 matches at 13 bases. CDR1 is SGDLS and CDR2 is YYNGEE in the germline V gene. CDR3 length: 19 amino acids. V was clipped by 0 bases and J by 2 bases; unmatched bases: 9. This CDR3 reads CASSVEGTSGGAYTDTQYF. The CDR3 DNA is TGTGCCAGCAGCGTAGAAGGAACTAGCGGGGGGGCTTACACAGATACGCAGTATTTT. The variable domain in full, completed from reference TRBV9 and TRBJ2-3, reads DSGVTQTPKHLITATGQRVTLRCSPRSGDLSVYWYQQSLDQGLQFLIQYYNGEERAKGNILERFSAQQFPDLHSELNLSSLELGDSALYFCASSVEGTSGGAYTDTQYFGPGTRLTVL.

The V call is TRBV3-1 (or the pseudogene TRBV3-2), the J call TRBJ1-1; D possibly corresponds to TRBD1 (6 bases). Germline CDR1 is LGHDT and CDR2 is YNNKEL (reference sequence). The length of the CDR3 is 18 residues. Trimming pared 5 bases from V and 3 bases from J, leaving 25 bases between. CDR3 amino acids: CASSFDRPIWSHDTEAFF. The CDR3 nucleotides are TGTGCCAGCAGCTTCGACAGGCCCATTTGGAGTCATGACACTGAAGCTTTCTTT.

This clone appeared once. CDR3 in DNA: TGCGCCAGCAGCCAAGATTCAGGGGCGGCCGGGGAGCTGTTTTTT. Translated: CASSQDSGAAGELFF. The chain uses TRBV4-1 and TRBJ2-2; TRBD1 might be the D (6 bases). CDR3 length: 15 amino acids. Trimming removed 0 bases from V and 6 bases from J, with 11 bases in between. Germline V gives CDR1 MGHRA, CDR2 YSYEKL.

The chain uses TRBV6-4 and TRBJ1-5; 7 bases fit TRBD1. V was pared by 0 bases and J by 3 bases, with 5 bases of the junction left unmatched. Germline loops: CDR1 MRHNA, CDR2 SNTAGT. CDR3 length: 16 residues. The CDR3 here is CASSDSVRGDNQPQHF. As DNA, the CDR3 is TGTGCCAGCAGTGACTCGGTCAGGGGGGACAATCAGCCCCAGCATTTT.

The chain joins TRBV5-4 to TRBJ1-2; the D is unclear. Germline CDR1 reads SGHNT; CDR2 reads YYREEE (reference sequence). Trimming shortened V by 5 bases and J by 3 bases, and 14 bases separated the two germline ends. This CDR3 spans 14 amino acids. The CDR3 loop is CASRWAGLDYGYTF. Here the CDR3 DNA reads TGTGCCAGCAGGTGGGCAGGTCTTGACTATGGCTACACCTTC.

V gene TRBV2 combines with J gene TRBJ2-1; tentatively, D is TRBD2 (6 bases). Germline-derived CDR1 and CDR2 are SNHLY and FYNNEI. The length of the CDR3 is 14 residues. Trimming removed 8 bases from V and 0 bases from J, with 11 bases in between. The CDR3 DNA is TGTGCCAGCGTAGCGGCACTCTCCTACAATGAGCAGTTCTTC. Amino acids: CASVAALSYNEQFF.

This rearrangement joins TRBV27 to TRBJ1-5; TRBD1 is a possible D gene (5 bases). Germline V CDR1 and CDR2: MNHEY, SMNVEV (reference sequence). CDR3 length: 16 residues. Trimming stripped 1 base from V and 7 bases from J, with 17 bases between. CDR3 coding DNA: TGTGCCAGCAGTTTATACCCGGGCAGGGTAGGGCAGCCCCAGCATTTT. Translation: CASSLYPGRVGQPQHF.

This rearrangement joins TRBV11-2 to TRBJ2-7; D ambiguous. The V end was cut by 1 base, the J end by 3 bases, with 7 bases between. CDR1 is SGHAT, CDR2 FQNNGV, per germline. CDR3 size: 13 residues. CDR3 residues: CASSLAPNYEQYF. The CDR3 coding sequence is TGTGCCAGCAGCTTAGCCCCCAACTACGAGCAGTACTTC.

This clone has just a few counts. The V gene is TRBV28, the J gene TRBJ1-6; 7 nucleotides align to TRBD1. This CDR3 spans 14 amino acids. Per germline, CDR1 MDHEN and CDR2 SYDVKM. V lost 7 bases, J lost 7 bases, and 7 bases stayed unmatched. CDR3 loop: CASIPGTANSPLHF. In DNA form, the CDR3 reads TGTGCCAGCATCCCCGGGACAGCCAATTCACCCCTCCACTTT.

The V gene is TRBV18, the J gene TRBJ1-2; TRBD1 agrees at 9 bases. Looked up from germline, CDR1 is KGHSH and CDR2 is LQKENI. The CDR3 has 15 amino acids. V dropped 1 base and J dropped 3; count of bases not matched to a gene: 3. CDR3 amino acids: CASSPQDRGYYGYTF. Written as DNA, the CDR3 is TGTGCCAGCTCACCACAGGACAGGGGATACTATGGCTACACCTTC.

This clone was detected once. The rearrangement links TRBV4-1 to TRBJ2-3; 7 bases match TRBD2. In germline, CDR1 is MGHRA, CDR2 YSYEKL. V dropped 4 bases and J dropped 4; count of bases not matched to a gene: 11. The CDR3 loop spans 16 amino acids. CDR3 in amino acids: CASSRRLAEMADTQYF. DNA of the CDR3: TGCGCCAGCAGCCGTCGACTAGCTGAGATGGCAGATACGCAGTATTTT.

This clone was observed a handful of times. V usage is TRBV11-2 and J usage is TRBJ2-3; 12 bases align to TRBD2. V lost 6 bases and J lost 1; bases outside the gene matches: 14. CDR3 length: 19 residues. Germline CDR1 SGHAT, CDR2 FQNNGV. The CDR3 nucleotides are TGTGCCAGCAGACATCTTGGACTAGCGGGAACCGTACGCACAGATACGCAGTATTTT. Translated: CASRHLGLAGTVRTDTQYF.

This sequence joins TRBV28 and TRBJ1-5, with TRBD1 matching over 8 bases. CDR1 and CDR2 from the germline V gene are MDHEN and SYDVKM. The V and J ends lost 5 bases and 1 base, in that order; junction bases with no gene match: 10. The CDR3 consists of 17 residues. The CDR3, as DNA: TGTGCCAGCAGTGACCCCGGACAGGGTGACAGCAATCAGCCCCAGCATTTT. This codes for CASSDPGQGDSNQPQHF.

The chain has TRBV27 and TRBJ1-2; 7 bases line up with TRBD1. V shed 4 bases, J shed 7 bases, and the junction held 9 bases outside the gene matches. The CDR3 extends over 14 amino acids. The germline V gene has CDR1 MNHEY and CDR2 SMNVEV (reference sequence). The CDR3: CASSSSGTAFGYTF. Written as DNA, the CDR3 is TGTGCCAGCAGTTCCTCGGGGACAGCGTTTGGCTACACCTTC.

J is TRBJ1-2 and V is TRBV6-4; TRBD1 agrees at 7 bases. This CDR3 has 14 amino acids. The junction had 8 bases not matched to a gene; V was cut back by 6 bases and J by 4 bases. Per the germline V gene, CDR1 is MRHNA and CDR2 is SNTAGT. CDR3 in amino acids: CASREHPGGYGYTF. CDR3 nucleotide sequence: TGTGCCAGCAGGGAACACCCAGGGGGCTATGGCTACACCTTC.

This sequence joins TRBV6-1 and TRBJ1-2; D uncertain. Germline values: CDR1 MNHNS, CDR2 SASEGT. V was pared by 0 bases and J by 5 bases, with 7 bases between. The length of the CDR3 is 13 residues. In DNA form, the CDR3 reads TGTGCCAGCAGTGAAGCCTCCGGGTATGGCTACACCTTC. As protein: CASSEASGYGYTF.

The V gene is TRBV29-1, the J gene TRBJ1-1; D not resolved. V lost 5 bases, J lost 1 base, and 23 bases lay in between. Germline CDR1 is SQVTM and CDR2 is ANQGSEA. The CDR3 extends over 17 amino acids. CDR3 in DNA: TGCAGCGTTAAAAAAGAAGGTGGAGTCGGATGGAACACTGAAGCTTTCTTT. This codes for CSVKKEGGVGWNTEAFF.

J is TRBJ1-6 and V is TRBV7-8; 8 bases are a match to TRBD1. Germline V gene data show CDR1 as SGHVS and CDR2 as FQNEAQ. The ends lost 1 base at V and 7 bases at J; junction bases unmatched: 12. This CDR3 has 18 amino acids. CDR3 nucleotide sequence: TGTGCCAGCAGCTTAGAGGTGTCAGGACAGGGAAGCAATTCACCCCTCCACTTT. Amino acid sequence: CASSLEVSGQGSNSPLHF.

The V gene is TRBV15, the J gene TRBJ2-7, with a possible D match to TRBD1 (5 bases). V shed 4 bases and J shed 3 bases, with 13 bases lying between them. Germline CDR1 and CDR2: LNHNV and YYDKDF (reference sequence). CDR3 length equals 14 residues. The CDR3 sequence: CATSKGLGLYEQYF. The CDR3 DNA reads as TGTGCCACCAGCAAGGGGTTGGGGCTCTACGAGCAGTACTTC.